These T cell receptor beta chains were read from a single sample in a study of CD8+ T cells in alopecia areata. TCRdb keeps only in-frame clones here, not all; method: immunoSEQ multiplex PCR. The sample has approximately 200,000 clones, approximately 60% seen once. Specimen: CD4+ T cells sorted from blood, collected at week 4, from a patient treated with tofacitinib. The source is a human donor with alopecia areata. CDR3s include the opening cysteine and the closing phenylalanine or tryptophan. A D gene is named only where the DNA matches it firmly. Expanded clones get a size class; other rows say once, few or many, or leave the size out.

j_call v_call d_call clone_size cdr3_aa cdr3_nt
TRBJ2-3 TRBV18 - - CASSPSVALTDTQYF TGTGCCAGCTCACCAAGTGTCGCCCTCACAGATACGCAGTATTTT
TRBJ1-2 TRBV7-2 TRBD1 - CASGRSGGGYTF TGTGCCAGCGGCCGGTCAGGGGGTGGCTACACCTTC
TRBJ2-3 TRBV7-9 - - CASSLQGTDTQYF TGTGCCAGCAGCTTACAGGGGACAGATACGCAGTATTTT
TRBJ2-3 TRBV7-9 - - CASSPGPNTDTQYF TGTGCCAGCAGCCCGGGACCGAACACAGATACGCAGTATTTT
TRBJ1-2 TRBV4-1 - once CASSQVKGEIGYTF TGCGCCAGCAGCCAAGTGAAGGGAGAGATTGGCTACACCTTC
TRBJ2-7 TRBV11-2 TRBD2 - CASSTSSGSYEQYF TGTGCCAGCAGCACATCTAGCGGATCCTACGAGCAGTACTTC
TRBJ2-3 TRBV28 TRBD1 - CASSLGQGADTQYF TGTGCCAGCAGTTTAGGCCAGGGGGCAGATACGCAGTATTTT
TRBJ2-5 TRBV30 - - CAWSVAGGGTQYF TGTGCCTGGAGTGTAGCCGGGGGAGGGACCCAGTACTTC
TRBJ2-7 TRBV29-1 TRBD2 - CSSTSGAYEQYF TGCAGCTCCACTAGCGGGGCCTACGAGCAGTACTTC
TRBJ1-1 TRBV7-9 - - CASSFGDTEAFF TGTGCCAGCAGCTTCGGAGACACTGAAGCTTTCTTT
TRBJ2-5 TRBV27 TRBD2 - CASSNRAGGPERQYF TGTGCCAGCAGTAACCGAGCGGGGGGGCCGGAACGCCAGTACTTC
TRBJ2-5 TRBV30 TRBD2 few CAWSFAGGQETQYF TGTGCCTGGAGTTTCGCGGGGGGCCAGGAGACCCAGTACTTC
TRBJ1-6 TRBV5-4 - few CASSQVNLGRVDSPLHF TGCGCCAGCAGCCAAGTTAATTTGGGCAGGGTCGATTCACCCCTCCACTTT
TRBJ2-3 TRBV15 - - CATSRGKADTQYF TGTGCCACCAGCAGAGGGAAAGCAGATACGCAGTATTTT
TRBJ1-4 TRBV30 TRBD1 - CAWRDRGTEKLFF TGTGCCTGGAGGGACAGGGGGACTGAAAAACTGTTTTTT
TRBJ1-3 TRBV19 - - CASTGAGNTIYF TGTGCCAGTACCGGGGCTGGAAACACCATATATTTT
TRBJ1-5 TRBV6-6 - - CASQEGNQPQHF TGTGCCAGCCAGGAGGGCAATCAGCCCCAGCATTTT
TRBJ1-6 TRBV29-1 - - CSVEVLQSKGSPLHF TGCAGCGTTGAGGTGCTACAGTCGAAAGGTTCACCCCTCCACTTT
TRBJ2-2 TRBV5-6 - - CASSLYPGELFF TGTGCCAGCAGCTTATACCCCGGGGAGCTGTTTTTT
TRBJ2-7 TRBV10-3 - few CAISVSYEQYF TGTGCCATCAGTGTGAGTTACGAGCAGTACTTC
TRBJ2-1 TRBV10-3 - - CAISESGTYNEQFF TGTGCCATCAGTGAGTCGGGCACCTACAATGAGCAGTTCTTC
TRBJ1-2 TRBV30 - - CAWSGGYGYTF TGTGCCTGGAGTGGTGGCTATGGCTACACCTTC
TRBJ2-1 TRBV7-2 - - CASSPRSSNEQFF TGTGCCAGCAGCCCGAGGTCTAGCAATGAGCAGTTCTTC
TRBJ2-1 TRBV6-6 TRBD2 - CASSYLLAGGQGEQFF TGTGCCAGCAGTTACCTCCTAGCGGGGGGGCAGGGAGAGCAGTTCTTC
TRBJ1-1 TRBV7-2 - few CASSSRGRDTEAFF TGTGCCAGCAGCTCAAGGGGGAGAGACACTGAAGCTTTCTTT
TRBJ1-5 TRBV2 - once CASEGLNQPQHF TGTGCCTCCGAGGGACTAAATCAGCCCCAGCATTTT
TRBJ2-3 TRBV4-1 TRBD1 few CASSQGNTGAVTDTQYF TGCGCCAGCAGCCAAGGCAATACAGGGGCTGTCACAGATACGCAGTATTTT
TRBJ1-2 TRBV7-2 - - CASSLRGGQSGYTF TGTGCCAGCAGCTTACGAGGGGGACAAAGTGGCTACACCTTC
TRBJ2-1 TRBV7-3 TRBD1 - CASSLTSPGQGNNEQFF TGTGCCAGCAGCTTAACATCCCCGGGACAGGGAAACAATGAGCAGTTCTTC
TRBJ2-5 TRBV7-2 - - CASSIQTFRETQYF TGTGCCAGCAGCATACAGACATTTCGCGAGACCCAGTACTTC
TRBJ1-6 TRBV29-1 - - CSVKQDVANSPLHF TGCAGCGTTAAGCAGGACGTCGCTAATTCACCCCTCCACTTT
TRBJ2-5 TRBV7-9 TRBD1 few CASSGNRDRAQRYQETQYF TGTGCCAGCAGCGGCAACCGGGACAGGGCCCAAAGGTACCAAGAGACCCAGTACTTC
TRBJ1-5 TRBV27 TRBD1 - CASSVDRGSNQPQHF TGTGCCAGCAGCGTAGACAGGGGGAGCAATCAGCCCCAGCATTTT
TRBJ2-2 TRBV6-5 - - CASSYSETNTGELFF TGTGCCAGCAGTTACTCCGAGACGAACACCGGGGAGCTGTTTTTT
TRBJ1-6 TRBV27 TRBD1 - CASRDRGGSPLHF TGTGCCAGCAGGGACAGGGGAGGGTCACCCCTCCACTTT
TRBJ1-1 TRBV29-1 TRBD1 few CSVAQGVYTEAFF TGCAGCGTTGCTCAGGGGGTGTACACTGAAGCTTTCTTT
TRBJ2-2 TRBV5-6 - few CASSLLGPTGDTGELFF TGTGCCAGCAGCTTGCTCGGGCCAACCGGGGACACCGGGGAGCTGTTTTTT